These 17 T cell receptor beta chains originate from one sample sequenced in a study of control samples from healthy donors and cancer patients. The assay was immunoSEQ multiplex PCR, and TCRdb's table has in-frame clones only and misses some. The sample includes roughly 100,000 clones, about four fifths of them seen just once. The sequencing input was blood. The receptors derive from a woman aged 45-65 years in good health.

This chain uses TRBV12-3 or TRBV12-4 with TRBJ2-7; D remains ambiguous. The V gene lost 2 bases and the J gene lost 3 bases, with 8 bases spanning the gap. This CDR3 has 13 residues. CDR3 sequence (DNA): TGTGCCAGCAGTTTACTAGAAGGCTACGAGCAGTACTTC. This encodes CASSLLEGYEQYF.

This rearrangement joins TRBV9 to TRBJ2-2; D perhaps matches TRBD1 (5 bases). The ends were cut back, 1 base at V and 4 bases at J, with 11 bases in the middle. This CDR3 has 15 amino acids. Germline lookup yields CDR1 SGDLS and CDR2 YYNGEE. For the CDR3, the DNA is TGTGCCAGCAGCGTAAGGCATCAGGGCACCGGGGAGCTGTTTTTT. This encodes CASSVRHQGTGELFF.

This chain uses TRBV12-3 or TRBV12-4 with TRBJ2-3; no clear D. This CDR3 contains 11 residues. The V and J ends lost 2 bases and 4 bases respectively, with 1 base between them. As DNA, the CDR3 is TGTGCCAGCAGTTTATCAGATACGCAGTATTTT. This encodes CASSLSDTQYF.

This clone is a singleton in its sample. The J gene is TRBJ2-2, the V gene TRBV7-3, with TRBD2 identical over 12 bases. CDR3 length equals 19 residues. The germline gives CDR1 SGHTA, CDR2 FQGTGA. The J segment lost 4 bases and the V segment lost 3 bases, leaving 12 bases of the junction unmatched. CDR3 bases: TGTGCCAGCAGCTTGGACGGGCGTCCGGGACTAGCGGGCACCGGGGAGCTGTTTTTT. This encodes CASSLDGRPGLAGTGELFF.

The chain is built from TRBV4-3 and TRBJ1-6; 8 bases are shared with TRBD1. V was clipped by 0 bases and J by 8 bases; unmatched bases: 9. CDR1 LGHNA and CDR2 YSLEER come from the germline V gene. CDR3 length equals 17 residues. CDR3 region: CASSQDRHTGGDSPLHF. In nucleotides, the CDR3 is TGCGCCAGCAGCCAAGATAGACACACAGGGGGGGATTCACCCCTCCACTTT.

V and J are TRBV5-6 and TRBJ2-3; tentatively, D is TRBD2 (5 bases). The CDR3 loop spans 16 amino acids. V lost 0 bases and J 4 bases, leaving 15 bases between the germline ends. CDR1 is SGHDT, CDR2 YYEEEE, per germline. CDR3 DNA sequence: TGTGCCAGCAGCTTGGTTTCAGGAGGCACCGCAGATACGCAGTATTTT. Amino acids: CASSLVSGGTADTQYF.

The chain recombines TRBV28 with TRBJ1-5, with D hard to call. From germline, CDR1 is MDHEN and CDR2 SYDVKM. V lost 3 bases and J 3 bases, leaving 9 bases between the germline ends. This CDR3 contains 14 residues. The CDR3 spells CASSFDGYNQPQHF. The CDR3 DNA follows: TGTGCCAGCAGTTTTGACGGATACAATCAGCCCCAGCATTTT.

This clone was picked up a small number of times. V and J are TRBV7-2 and TRBJ2-3, with 15 bases matching TRBD2. The CDR3 has 18 amino acids. Germline assignment: CDR1 SGHTA and CDR2 FQGNSA. J lost 6 bases, V lost 2 bases, and 9 bases had no gene match. CDR3 amino acids: CASSLRRTGLAGGDTQYF. The CDR3 bases are TGTGCCAGCAGCTTAAGACGAACGGGACTAGCGGGAGGCGATACGCAGTATTTT.

The V and J genes are TRBV5-4 and TRBJ2-1; 10 bases agree with TRBD1. The germline gives CDR1 SGHNT, CDR2 YYREEE (reference sequence). V dropped 6 bases and J dropped 7; count of bases not matched to a gene: 13. The CDR3 runs to 16 residues. The CDR3 sequence is CASTRVWDRGSNEQFF. CDR3 sequence (DNA): TGTGCCAGCACCCGGGTCTGGGACAGGGGTTCGAATGAGCAGTTCTTC.

The chain recombines TRBV3-1 (or the pseudogene TRBV3-2) with TRBJ2-1; D may be TRBD1 (7 bases). The V gene lost 0 bases and the J gene lost 1 base, with 13 bases spanning the gap. The CDR3 runs 17 residues. Germline assignment: CDR1 LGHDT and CDR2 YNNKEL (reference sequence). CDR3 loop: CASSQEQGGQSYNEQFF. In DNA, the CDR3 is TGTGCCAGCAGCCAAGAGCAGGGGGGCCAATCCTACAATGAGCAGTTCTTC.

This clone was detected a few times. The chain joins TRBV2 to TRBJ2-5; 12 bases are a match to TRBD1. The CDR3 is made up of 14 amino acids. The germline CDR1 and CDR2 sequences are SNHLY and FYNNEI. Trimming removed 4 bases from V and 5 bases from J; junction bases left unmatched: 2. The CDR3 DNA is TGTGCCAGCAGTGGGGACAGGGGGCTGGAGACCCAGTACTTC. Translating it yields CASSGDRGLETQYF.

The chain combines TRBV4-2 with TRBJ2-7; 10 nucleotides align to TRBD1. The ends lost 5 bases at V and 7 bases at J; junction bases unmatched: 11. Germline V gene lookup returns CDR1 LGHNA and CDR2 YNFKEQ. The CDR3 is made up of 15 amino acids. CDR3: CASSGRDRGLVEQYF. CDR3 nucleotides: TGTGCCAGCAGCGGCCGGGACAGGGGCCTCGTGGAGCAGTACTTC.

V and J are TRBV7-8 and TRBJ2-5, with 8 nucleotides matching TRBD2. CDR1 is SGHVS and CDR2 is FQNEAQ in the germline V gene. CDR3 length: 14 residues. V dropped 5 bases and J dropped 2; count of bases not matched to a gene: 4. CDR3 sequence reads: CASSDSGNQETQYF. CDR3 nucleotide sequence: TGTGCCAGCAGCGATAGCGGGAATCAAGAGACCCAGTACTTC.

The chain carries TRBV6-2 or TRBV6-3 and TRBJ2-7; tentative D call: TRBD2 (5 bases). The germline V gene has CDR1 MNHEY and CDR2 SVGEGT. Trimming removed 4 bases at V and 6 bases at J, with 19 bases between. CDR3 length: 15 residues. CDR3 bases: TGTGCCAGCAGTTTGGGAGTTGGCGGGCGGTCCGAGCAGTACTTC. It specifies CASSLGVGGRSEQYF.

This chain joins TRBV19 and TRBJ1-6, with D possibly being TRBD1 (5 bases). The V and J ends lost 1 base and 7 bases respectively, with 14 bases between them. The CDR3 has 16 amino acids. Germline CDR1 reads LNHDA; CDR2 reads SQIVND (reference sequence). The CDR3: CASSIARGIRNSPLHF. CDR3 sequence (DNA): TGTGCCAGTAGTATAGCGCGGGGGATTCGGAATTCACCCCTCCACTTT. The complete variable domain, with remaining parts taken from reference TRBV19 and TRBJ1-6, reads DGGITQSPKYLFRKEGQNVTLSCEQNLNHDAMYWYRQDPGQGLRLIYYSQIVNDFQKGDIAEGYSVSREKKESFPLTVTSAQKNPTAFYLCASSIARGIRNSPLHFGNGTRLTVT.

The J gene is TRBJ2-7, the V gene TRBV6-2 or TRBV6-3, with 7 nucleotides matching TRBD2. Germline V gene sequence: CDR1 MNHEY, CDR2 SVGEGT. V lost 1 base to trimming and J lost 5 bases; unmatched junction nucleotides: 2. CDR3 length: 13 amino acids. For the CDR3, the DNA is TGTGCCAGCAGTTACTGGGAGGGCGACGAGCAGTACTTC. Residues: CASSYWEGDEQYF.

The chain recombines TRBV11-2 with TRBJ2-7; D remains ambiguous. The CDR3 is made up of 14 amino acids. CDR1 SGHAT and CDR2 FQNNGV come from the germline V gene. Between the trimmed V and J ends, which lost 3 bases and 2 bases, there was a span of 11 bases. In nucleotides, the CDR3 is TGTGCCAGCAGCTTTTCAACCGGCCCCTACGAGCAGTACTTC. Its translation: CASSFSTGPYEQYF.